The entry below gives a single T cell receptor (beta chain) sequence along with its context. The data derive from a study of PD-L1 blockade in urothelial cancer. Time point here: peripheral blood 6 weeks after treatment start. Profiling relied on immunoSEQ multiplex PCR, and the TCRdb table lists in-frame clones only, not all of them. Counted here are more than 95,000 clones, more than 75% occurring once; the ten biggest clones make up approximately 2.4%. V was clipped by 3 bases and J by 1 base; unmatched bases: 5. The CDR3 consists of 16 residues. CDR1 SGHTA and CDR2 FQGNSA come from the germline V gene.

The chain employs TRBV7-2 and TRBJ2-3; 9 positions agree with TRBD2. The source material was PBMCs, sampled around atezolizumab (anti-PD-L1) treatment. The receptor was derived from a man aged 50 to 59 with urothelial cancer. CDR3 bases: TGTGCCAGCAGCTTTAGGACTAGCGCACGCACAGATACGCAGTATTTT. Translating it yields CASSFRTSARTDTQYF.